The TCR beta chain described here comes from a study of T cell responses to AZD1222 COVID-19 vaccine. Study results and limitations: A mostly white British donor set with more females was recruited, and clonal diversity was possibly underestimated. The study reported that nearly half of spike-specific TCRs target unmutated variant regions. Only after the peak T cell response were repertoires sampled. At baseline, just five to seven AZD1222 recipients tested seropositive.

Data came from immunoSEQ multiplex PCR; TCRdb stores just in-frame clones and leaves some out. The data show some 200,000 clones, approximately 91% seen once. A remark on this clone: Antigen specificity is unknown.

CDR1 and CDR2 (germline): LGHDT, YNNKEL (reference sequence). V gave up 1 base and J gave up 1 base, with 11 bases separating them. The CDR3 contains 15 residues. The sample consisted of peripheral blood, taken on day 0 of AZD1222 vaccination. The V call is TRBV3-1 (or the pseudogene TRBV3-2), the J call TRBJ2-7; D is uncertain. The sequence was collected from an adult in good health. The chain's CDR3 is CASSQGPSPSYEQYF. CDR3 DNA: TGTGCCAGCAGCCAAGGCCCTAGTCCTTCCTACGAGCAGTACTTC.